The 26 T cell receptor beta chains in this list originate from one sample, sequenced in a study of T cell clonality in common variable immunodeficiency. Data came from immunoSEQ multiplex PCR; TCRdb stores just in-frame clones and leaves some out. The sample presents approximately 52,000 clones, none singletons. Sequences were obtained from peripheral blood mononuclear cells. These receptors came from a person aged 18 to 75 in good health.

As regards this clone: The read comes to an end 3 residues before the CDR3 does, leaving the germline J gene to fill in the end. This rearrangement joins TRBV30 to TRBJ2-7; D is perhaps TRBD1 (5 bases). V was shortened by 4 bases and J by 0 bases, with 10 bases between the two germline ends. Germline V lookup: CDR1 GTSNPN, CDR2 SVGIG (reference sequence). CDR3 length equals 13 residues. The CDR3 bases that were read are TGTGCCTGGACGACAGATGACTCCTACGAG. Amino acid sequence: CAWTTDDSYE. The CDR3 in full is CAWTTDDSYEQYF.

There are many counts of this clone. Sequencing ends 3 residues short of the CDR3 end; the germline J gene provides the rest. This rearrangement joins TRBV5-1 to TRBJ1-4; tentatively, D is TRBD1 (6 bases). Germline V gene lookup returns CDR1 SGHRS and CDR2 YFSETQ. The CDR3 contains 14 residues. Trimming took off 5 bases at V and 1 base at J, with 9 bases between the two ends. The CDR3: CASSTGLTNEKLFF. The CDR3 bases that were read are TGCGCCAGCAGTACAGGGTTAACTAATGAAAAA.

As for this clone: The observed sequence ends 3 residues before the CDR3 terminus, with the missing tail filled in from the germline J gene. The chain has TRBV19 and TRBJ1-4; 8 bases fit TRBD1. CDR3 size: 13 residues. With 9 bases clipped from V and 8 bases from J, the junction kept 8 bases outside the gene matches. Germline values: CDR1 LNHDA, CDR2 SQIVND (reference sequence). The CDR3 spells CASENRGGEKLFF. CDR3 DNA, as far as it was read: TGTGCCAGCGAAAACAGGGGGGGCGAAAAA.

At least ten counts were recorded for this clone. The read ends 3 residues before the CDR3 terminus; that terminus is restored from the germline J gene. V usage is TRBV30 and J usage is TRBJ1-5; 10 nucleotides align to TRBD1. Germline V gene lookup returns CDR1 GTSNPN and CDR2 SVGIG (reference sequence). The CDR3 covers 13 residues. V trimming: 7 bases; J trimming: 6 bases; junction bases outside the gene matches: 6. The sequenced part of the CDR3 DNA is TGTGCCTTTGGCCGGGACAGGGGTCAGCCC. This translates into CAFGRDRGQP. The full-length CDR3 reads as CAFGRDRGQPQHF.

Comments on this clone: The CDR3 end is not reached by the read, which stops 3 residues before it; the germline J gene fills it in. The chain employs TRBV18 and TRBJ2-4, with D possibly matching TRBD2 (6 bases). The CDR3 has 15 residues. Per the germline V gene, CDR1 is KGHSH and CDR2 is LQKENI. This chain's CDR3 is CASSPRTGSDYGQYF. The CDR3 DNA, read in part, is TGTGCCAGCTCACCACGTACCGGGTCGGACTATGGT. Drawing the rest from reference TRBV18 and TRBJ2-4, the complete variable domain is NAGVMQNPRHLVRRRGQEARLRCSPMKGHSHVYWYRQLPEEGLKFMVYLQKENIIDESGMPKERFSAEFPKEGPSILRIQQVVRGDSAAYFCASSPRTGSDYGQYFGAGTRLSVL.

This clone turned up a few times. From the germline J gene comes the end of the CDR3, since the read stops 3 residues before it. The chain combines TRBV5-1 with TRBJ1-1; TRBD1 is a possible D gene (5 bases). Germline lookup yields CDR1 SGHRS and CDR2 YFSETQ. The CDR3 has 15 amino acids. The V and J ends lost 5 bases and 2 bases respectively, with 16 bases between them. The chain's CDR3 is CASSRGLRGNTEAFF. The sequenced CDR3 bases are TGCGCCAGCAGTAGAGGGTTGAGGGGTAACACTGAA.

As to this clone: The read terminates 3 residues ahead of where the CDR3 ends, so the germline J gene completes it. J is TRBJ2-1 and V is TRBV5-4; 12 bases agree with TRBD1. Unmatched junction bases numbered 6, after V lost 0 bases and J lost 8 bases. CDR3 size: 16 residues. Germline CDR1 is SGHNT and CDR2 is YYREEE (reference sequence). The CDR3 here is CASSLGGGQGAYEQFF. Partial CDR3 DNA: TGTGCCAGCAGCTTGGGGGGGGGACAGGGGGCCTATGAG. The full variable domain, with the rest looked up from reference TRBV5-4 and TRBJ2-1, is ETGVTQSPTHLIKTRGQQVTLRCSSQSGHNTVSWYQQALGQGPQFIFQYYREEENGRGNFPPRFSGLQFPNYSSELNVNALELDDSALYLCASSLGGGQGAYEQFFGPGTRLTVL.

A remark on this clone: The read ends 3 residues early relative to the CDR3; the germline J gene fills the gap. The V gene is TRBV7-2, the J gene TRBJ2-7; D is uncertain. The CDR3 totals 11 residues. V lost 4 bases to trimming and J lost 2 bases, with 3 bases between them. The germline V gene has CDR1 SGHTA and CDR2 FQGNSA. CDR3 region: CASSSAYEQYF. Incomplete CDR3 DNA: TGTGCCAGCAGCTCTGCCTACGAG.

This clone was counted ten times or more. The CDR3 spells CASMQGNTGELFF. The part of the CDR3 DNA that was read is TGTGCCAGCATGCAGGGGAACACCGGGGAG. V and J are TRBV6-2 or TRBV6-3 and TRBJ2-2; the D gene is possibly TRBD1 (5 bases). The read ends 3 residues shy of where the CDR3 ends; the end is completed using the germline J gene. Germline CDR1 is MNHEY and CDR2 is SVGEGT. Trimming took off 7 bases at V and 1 base at J, with 7 bases between the two ends. There are 13 residues in the CDR3.

Concerning this clone: Read coverage stops 3 residues before the CDR3 terminus; the germline J gene supplies the remainder. The genes are TRBV2 and TRBJ1-1; D gene unclear. CDR1 SNHLY and CDR2 FYNNEI come from the germline V gene. Between the trimmed V and J ends, which lost 4 bases and 2 bases, there was a span of 11 bases. This CDR3 has 14 amino acids. The CDR3 loop is CASSVGSPNTEAFF. The sequenced CDR3 bases are TGTGCCAGCAGTGTAGGGTCCCCAAACACTGAA.

This clone was seen at least ten times. The read falls 3 residues short of the CDR3 end, and the missing part is taken from the germline J gene. V is TRBV20-1 and J is TRBJ2-1; D may be TRBD2 (6 bases). V was clipped by 0 bases and J by 3 bases, with 9 bases between them. Germline V gene data show CDR1 as DFQATT and CDR2 as SNEGSKA (reference sequence). The CDR3 has 14 residues. Partial CDR3 DNA: TGCAGTGCTAGAGATTCTAGCGACTACAATGAG. The encoded protein is CSARDSSDYNE. The full CDR3 protein reads CSARDSSDYNEQFF.

Many counts were recorded for this clone. One end of the junction is discordant with germline, which a read error may explain. The sequence runs out 3 residues before the end of the CDR3; the remainder is reconstructed from the germline J gene. The rearrangement links TRBV7-7 to TRBJ2-7, with D perhaps matching TRBD1 (6 bases). Germline V CDR1 and CDR2: SSHAT, FNYEAQ (reference sequence). There are 13 residues in the CDR3. CDR3 DNA (partial): TGTGCTAGCAGTCGCGGACAGACCTACGAG. Its protein product is CASSRGQTYE. The whole CDR3 reads CASSRGQTYEQYF. Together with reference TRBV7-7 and TRBJ2-7, the CDR3 gives the full variable domain: GAGVSQSPRYKVTKRGQDVTLRCDPISSHATLYWYQQALGQGPEFLTYFNYEAQPDKSGLPSDRFSAERPEGSISTLTIQRTEQRDSAMYRCASSRGQTYEQYFGPGTRLTVT.

This clone has ten or more counts. The read stops 3 residues short of the end of the CDR3; the missing end is completed from the germline J gene. V and J are TRBV5-1 and TRBJ1-4; 7 nucleotides align to TRBD1. V shed 4 bases and J 3 bases; nucleotides not matched to a gene: 0. There are 13 residues in the CDR3. Germline V gene sequence: CDR1 SGHRS, CDR2 YFSETQ. The CDR3 bases that were read are TGCGCCAGCAGCCAGGGGGCTAATGAAAAA. This encodes CASSQGANEK. The entire CDR3 is CASSQGANEKLFF.

This clone appeared a few times. With the read ending 3 residues before the CDR3 end, the germline J gene is used to fill in that end. The chain has TRBV7-3 and TRBJ2-1, with TRBD2 identical over 10 bases. With 5 bases clipped from V and 9 bases from J, the junction kept 13 bases outside the gene matches. Per the germline V gene, CDR1 is SGHTA and CDR2 is FQGTGA. The CDR3 covers 16 residues. The CDR3 spells CASSPRVGLAWTEQFF. The CDR3 DNA, read in part, is TGTGCCAGCAGCCCCCGGGTGGGACTAGCGTGGACTGAG.

In regard to this clone: The read ends 3 residues shy of where the CDR3 ends; the end is completed using the germline J gene. V usage is TRBV2 and J usage is TRBJ2-5; TRBD2 matches 14 bases. The junction had 3 bases not matched to a gene; V was cut back by 6 bases and J by 0 bases. The CDR3 contains 16 residues. The germline V gene has CDR1 SNHLY and CDR2 FYNNEI. CDR3 protein: CASRGTSGSYQETQYF. CDR3 DNA, as far as it was read: TGTGCCAGCAGGGGGACTAGCGGGAGTTACCAAGAGACC.

This clone was observed at least ten times. One end of the junction is discordant with germline, which a read error may explain. Sequencing ends 3 residues short of the CDR3 end; the germline J gene provides the rest. This chain links TRBV12-3 or TRBV12-4 with TRBJ2-7, with 9 nucleotides matching TRBD2. CDR3 length: 12 residues. Partial CDR3 DNA: TGTGCCAGCAGTCTAGCGGGACTCGAG. It yields the protein CASSLAGLE. From start to end, the CDR3 is CASSLAGLEQYF.

This clone was seen many times. The CDR3 goes on 3 residues after the read ends, and that part is filled in from the germline J gene. J is TRBJ1-1 and V is TRBV18; D might be TRBD1 (6 bases). The V and J ends lost 0 bases and 5 bases respectively, with 10 bases between them. Germline loops: CDR1 KGHSH, CDR2 LQKENI. The CDR3 runs 14 residues. CDR3 DNA (partial): TGTGCCAGCTCACCACCGGCACAGGGAACTGAA. Protein product: CASSPPAQGTE. The whole CDR3 region reads CASSPPAQGTEAFF.

This clone was counted only a few times. The observed sequence ends 3 residues before the CDR3 terminus, with the missing tail filled in from the germline J gene. The chain recombines TRBV11-3 with TRBJ2-1, with 10 bases matching TRBD2. Germline CDR1 and CDR2: SGHNT and YENEEA. CDR3 size: 15 residues. J lost 6 bases, V lost 5 bases, and 7 bases had no gene match. The CDR3 bases that were read are TGTGCCAGCAGCCCAGGACTAGCGGCAGTCAATGAG. Its protein product is CASSPGLAAVNE. The whole CDR3 sequence reads CASSPGLAAVNEQFF. The full variable domain, with the rest looked up from reference TRBV11-3 and TRBJ2-1, is EAGVVQSPRYKIIEKKQPVAFWCNPISGHNTLYWYLQNLGQGPELLIRYENEEAVDDSQLPKDRFSAERLKGVDSTLKIQPAELGDSAVYLCASSPGLAAVNEQFFGPGTRLTVL.

This clone was seen ten or more times. The read halts 3 residues ahead of the CDR3 end, with the missing end drawn from the germline J gene. The chain couples TRBV5-1 to TRBJ1-1; 9 positions agree with TRBD1. The ends lost 2 bases at V and 3 bases at J; junction bases unmatched: 5. CDR3 size: 15 residues. Germline values: CDR1 SGHRS, CDR2 YFSETQ. The CDR3 is CASSFQTGGDTEAFF. The part of the CDR3 DNA that was read is TGCGCCAGCAGCTTTCAGACAGGGGGTGACACTGAA.

This clone was counted ten times or more. This CDR3 is CSAPGTGNTEAFF. CDR3 DNA, as far as it was read: TGCAGTGCTCCGGGGACAGGGAACACTGAA. The chain recombines TRBV20-1 with TRBJ1-1, with TRBD1 matching over 8 bases. The read falls 3 residues short of the CDR3 end, and the missing part is taken from the germline J gene. V shed 5 bases, J shed 1 base, and the junction held 3 bases outside the gene matches. The germline CDR1 and CDR2 sequences are DFQATT and SNEGSKA (reference sequence). CDR3 length: 13 amino acids.

This clone was recorded many times. Read sequence stops 3 residues before the CDR3 end, and the germline J gene provides the missing end. The chain recombines TRBV12-3 or TRBV12-4 with TRBJ2-3; TRBD1 matches 10 bases. J lost 2 bases, V lost 5 bases, and 7 bases had no gene match. The CDR3 runs to 16 residues. The CDR3 spells CASSIMDRGNTDTQYF. CDR3 DNA (partial): TGTGCCAGCAGTATTATGGACAGGGGGAACACAGATACG.

The sample holds many counts of this clone. Coverage ceases 3 residues before the CDR3 finishes, and the germline J gene fills in the end. The chain recombines TRBV5-4 with TRBJ2-1, with a possible D match to TRBD1 (6 bases). Germline CDR1 is SGHNT and CDR2 is YYREEE (reference sequence). The V and J ends lost 4 bases and 3 bases respectively, with 11 bases between them. This CDR3 is 14 amino acids long. The CDR3 loop is CASSLPDSYNEQFF. The sequenced part of the CDR3 DNA is TGTGCCAGCAGCCTCCCGGACAGCTACAATGAG.

This clone was counted at least ten times. The CDR3 end lies 3 residues beyond the end of the read and is filled in from the germline J gene. The chain carries TRBV5-1 and TRBJ1-1; 7 nucleotides agree with TRBD1. This CDR3 spans 14 amino acids. The J segment lost 0 bases and the V segment lost 5 bases, leaving 4 bases of the junction unmatched. Per germline, CDR1 SGHRS and CDR2 YFSETQ. The CDR3 sequence: CASSHGTVNTEAFF. The DNA read from the CDR3 is TGCGCCAGCAGTCACGGGACAGTGAACACTGAA.

This clone was detected many times. Partial CDR3 DNA: TGCAGTGCTCCCGGGACAGGTCCCAATTCACCG. This sequence encodes CSAPGTGPNSP. The entire CDR3 protein is CSAPGTGPNSPLFF. The V gene is TRBV20-1, the J gene TRBJ2-2; 8 bases agree with TRBD1. The observed sequence ends 3 residues before the CDR3 terminus, with the missing tail filled in from the germline J gene. CDR1 DFQATT and CDR2 SNEGSKA come from the germline V gene (reference sequence). This CDR3 comprises 14 residues.

This clone has ten or more counts. Sequencing ends 3 residues short of the CDR3 end; the germline J gene provides the rest. The chain employs TRBV18 and TRBJ1-5, with TRBD1 matching 9 bases. J gave up 0 bases and V 3 bases, and 18 bases lay outside the gene matches. CDR1 is KGHSH, CDR2 LQKENI, per germline. The CDR3 sequence is 21 residues long. The part of the CDR3 DNA that was read is TGTGCCAGCTCACCGAATTACGACAGGGGGATCGGACTTTATAGCAATCAGCCC. Translated, it gives CASSPNYDRGIGLYSNQP. The whole CDR3 is CASSPNYDRGIGLYSNQPQHF.

In its sample, this clone was seen a few times. The read is 3 residues too short to cover the CDR3 end, so that end is filled in from the germline J gene. This chain connects TRBV7-9 to TRBJ1-3; D remains unclear. The CDR3 spans 15 residues. The V end lost 1 base, the J end lost 0 bases, and 7 bases lay between the germline ends. Germline V gene data show CDR1 as SEHNR and CDR2 as FQNEAQ (reference sequence). Incomplete CDR3 DNA: TGTGCCAGCAGCTTAGGCGCCGGCTCTGGAAACACC. This translates into CASSLGAGSGNT. From start to end, the CDR3 is CASSLGAGSGNTIYF.